This T cell receptor beta chain was captured by sequencing in a study of blood T cell repertoires in COVID-19 (dated by TCRdb to about 2020). Regarding the research as a whole: Samples covering the acute and convalescent phases of COVID-19 were provided by collaborators in the United States, Italy and Spain. The prospective study material was composed of cDNA or gDNA derived from T cells, B-cell-depleted T cells, or PBMCs. The dataset comprised deeply sampled blood TCRbeta repertoires from subjects exposed to, actively infected with, or recovered from COVID-19. The repertoires were made available in a free public database intended to serve as a resource for research on the immune response to SARS-CoV-2. Samples were obtained from the ongoing ImmuneRACE study (first 160 participants) and from 1,000 to 1,500 subjects provided by 6 global collaborators. Sample metadata almost always included a de-identified subject ID, COVID-19 status, age in years and sex. Where HLA class I and class II types were available, the types were taken from metadata supplied by the sample provider, not from assay-based typing.

What the authors observed across the whole study: The quantity of clinical and demographic metadata differed by source and by participant and was supplied without curation.

Samples from volunteer blood donors who had recovered from COVID-19 were contributed by a second Seattle source. Each collaborating institution followed its own protocols to collect whole blood in K2EDTA tubes. For TCRbeta analysis, collaborator samples were shipped as frozen whole blood, as isolated PBMCs, or as DNA extracted from either sample type. TCRbeta CDR3 regions were amplified from genomic DNA using the immunoSEQ Assay, a bias-controlled multiplex PCR. In the original analysis: Nucleated cell counts per sample were estimated from amplification of reference gene primers within the assay. To quantify the absolute abundance of each unique TCRbeta CDR3 rearrangement, sequence reads were collapsed and filtered. For each sample, productive Simpson clonality was calculated as the square root of Simpson's diversity index across productive rearrangements. Entries here come from immuneACCESS through TCRdb and include only in-frame sequences with V and J called. Some clones fail to appear in such tables; in the studies checked, an unresolved V gene covers under half of the shortfall, and the cause of the remainder is unknown. V, J and clone size were drawn from that table, and D and trimming were deduced from the DNA. This sample is represented by around 230,000 clones; about nine tenths of them were singletons. The ten largest clones capture around 7.8% of the sample.

The CDR3 contains 15 residues, cysteine and phenylalanine counted. Only CDR3 DNA is held: 45 bases, read in frame from base 1. V and J are trimmed by 4 bases and 4 bases, and the gene matches miss 9 bases of the junction. CDR1 and CDR2, per the germline V gene (reference sequence), are MNHEY and SMNVEV. This clone was seen a handful of times. What this receptor recognizes is not known. No quality values exist for individual bases; no much larger clone is one base distant. The sequence joins TRBV27 to TRBJ1-1; 7 bases in the junction line up with TRBD1. Sample: peripheral blood. The TCR was taken from a man in his fifties or sixties who had recovered from COVID-19. The CDR3 corresponds to CASSSRRRGRTEAFF. The DNA sequence is TGTGCCAGCAGTTCCCGAAGGAGGGGGCGCACTGAAGCTTTCTTT.